This T cell receptor beta chain was sequenced for a study of control samples from healthy donors and cancer patients. Clones were sequenced by immunoSEQ multiplex PCR, and TCRdb holds only the in-frame ones, with some missing. The sample holds around 150,000 clones, 70% to 90% seen once. CDR1 ENHRY and CDR2 SYGVKD come from the germline V gene. The ends were cut back, 3 bases at V and 2 bases at J, with 14 bases in the middle. The CDR3 is made up of 15 amino acids. The chain has TRBV10-3 and TRBJ2-7, with D perhaps matching TRBD1 (5 bases). Sequencing was performed on blood. The clonotype comes from a man aged 25 to 40 in good health. The CDR3 loop reads CAISDGAANTYEQYF. CDR3 DNA: TGTGCCATCAGTGATGGGGCAGCGAATACCTACGAGCAGTACTTC.